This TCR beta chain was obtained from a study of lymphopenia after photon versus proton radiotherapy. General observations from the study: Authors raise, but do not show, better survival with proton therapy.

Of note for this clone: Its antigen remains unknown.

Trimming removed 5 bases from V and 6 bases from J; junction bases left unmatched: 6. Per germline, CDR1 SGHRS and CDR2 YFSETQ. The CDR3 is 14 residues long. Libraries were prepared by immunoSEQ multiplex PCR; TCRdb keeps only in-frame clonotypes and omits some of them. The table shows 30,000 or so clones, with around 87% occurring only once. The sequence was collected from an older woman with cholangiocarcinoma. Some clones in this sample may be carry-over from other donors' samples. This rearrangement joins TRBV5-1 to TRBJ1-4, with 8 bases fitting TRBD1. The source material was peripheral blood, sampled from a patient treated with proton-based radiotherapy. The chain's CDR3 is CASSPGGVDEKLFF. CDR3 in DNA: TGCGCCAGCAGTCCAGGGGGCGTTGATGAAAAACTGTTTTTT.